A single sample is the source of the 23 T cell receptor beta chains below, sequenced in a study of blood T cells in healthy people across ages. The second PCR ran roughly 6 to 12 cycles with a sample-barcoded 5' primer and J-beta primers. Each CDR3 protein gets one entry after TCRdb re-called the 5' RACE reads with MiXCR. This sample yields about 1.7 million distinct CDR3 sequences, of which 28% are seen a single time; about 7.7% belongs to the top ten. Sequenced sample: blood. The receptors stem from a woman under 40 in good health.

The rearrangement joins TRBV25-1 to TRBJ2-7, with 7 bases fitting TRBD1. The CDR3 totals 15 residues. The V and J ends lost 3 bases and 2 bases, in that order; junction bases with no gene match: 7. Per the germline V gene, CDR1 is MGHDK and CDR2 is SYGVNS. CDR3 nucleotides: TGTGCCAGCAGTGATCCCCACAGGGGCGCCTACGAGCAGTACTTC. Encoded protein: CASSDPHRGAYEQYF.

As DNA, the CDR3 is TGTGCCAGCAGTCTTTCCCTCCGGGGCCTGGGGAAAGAAAAACTGTTTTTT. This gives the protein CASSLSLRGLGKEKLFF. V usage is TRBV12-3 or TRBV12-4 and J usage is TRBJ1-4; tentative D call: TRBD1 (5 bases). The CDR3 loop spans 17 amino acids. Deletions cut 5 bases from V and 8 bases from J, with 24 bases between.

This clonotype was found many times. The chain is built from TRBV7-9 and TRBJ2-4, with TRBD2 as a possible D gene (7 bases). The CDR3 runs to 14 residues. V was shortened by 3 bases and J by 6 bases, with 12 bases between the two germline ends. The germline CDR1 and CDR2 sequences are SEHNR and FQNEAQ (reference sequence). CDR3 loop: CASSFEGGLNIQYF. The CDR3 DNA is TGTGCCAGCAGCTTCGAGGGGGGGCTAAACATTCAGTACTTC.

This clonotype was detected a few times. The chain combines TRBV9 with TRBJ2-7; TRBD2 might be the D (5 bases). The ends were cut back, 0 bases at V and 2 bases at J, with 9 bases in the middle. Germline assignment: CDR1 SGDLS and CDR2 YYNGEE. CDR3 length: 14 residues. The CDR3 region has the DNA TGTGCCAGCAGCGTAGTCCCGGAGGCCTACGAGCAGTACTTC. It translates to CASSVVPEAYEQYF.

This clonotype was detected only a few times. V gene TRBV7-9 combines with J gene TRBJ1-5, with D tentatively TRBD1 (6 bases). The germline V and J ends were trimmed by 4 bases and 7 bases, with 14 bases remaining between them. The CDR3 runs 14 residues. Germline V gene lookup returns CDR1 SEHNR and CDR2 FQNEAQ (reference sequence). The CDR3 DNA follows: TGTGCCAGCAGCTCGACAGGTTCCGAACAGCCCCAGCATTTT. It encodes CASSSTGSEQPQHF.

This clonotype was counted only a few times. The chain joins TRBV9 to TRBJ1-5; possibly TRBD1 for D (5 bases). Trimming took 4 bases from V and 3 from J, leaving 14 bases between them. The germline gives CDR1 SGDLS, CDR2 YYNGEE. This CDR3 is 15 amino acids long. The CDR3 is CASSSRDGHNQPQHF. DNA of the CDR3: TGTGCCAGCAGCAGCCGGGACGGGCACAATCAGCCCCAGCATTTT.

J is TRBJ2-5 and V is TRBV5-6, with 8 nucleotides matching TRBD2. This CDR3 contains 16 residues. J lost 5 bases, V lost 4 bases, and 13 bases had no gene match. Per germline, CDR1 SGHDT and CDR2 YYEEEE. The CDR3 spells CASSTTRTSGGETQYF. The CDR3 bases are TGTGCCAGCAGCACAACACGAACTAGCGGCGGGGAGACCCAGTACTTC.

The CDR3: CASSLLTGGEKLFF. CDR3 nucleotides: TGCGCCAGCAGCTTGCTGACAGGGGGCGAAAAACTGTTTTTT. The chain couples TRBV5-1 to TRBJ1-4, with TRBD1 matching over 10 bases. This CDR3 comprises 14 residues. J lost 8 bases, V lost 1 base, and 2 bases had no gene match. Germline assignment: CDR1 SGHRS and CDR2 YFSETQ.

Regarding this clonotype: A junction boundary mismatches the germline segment, possibly from a read error. This chain uses TRBV28 with TRBJ1-1, with 8 bases matching TRBD1. Germline loops: CDR1 MDHEN, CDR2 SYDVKM. This CDR3 is built from 15 residues. The CDR3 bases are TGTGCCGGCAGTCTAACGACAGGGGCGGGACGTGAAGCTTTCTTT. As protein: CAGSLTTGAGREAFF.

The chain links TRBV7-9 to TRBJ2-1; 7 bases map to TRBD2. In germline, CDR1 is SEHNR, CDR2 FQNEAQ (reference sequence). V shed 0 bases, J shed 15 bases, and the junction held 2 bases outside the gene matches. CDR3 size: 11 residues. The DNA of the CDR3 is TGTGCCAGCAGCTTAGCGGGGGGGTTGTTCTTC. It specifies CASSLAGGLFF.

The chain recombines TRBV12-3 or TRBV12-4 with TRBJ2-3; D unclear. The CDR3 is 14 amino acids. V lost 6 bases, J lost 2 bases, and 12 bases lay in between. As DNA, the CDR3 is TGTGCCAGCAGCCCCACTCCCTACACAGATACGCAGTATTTT. This codes for CASSPTPYTDTQYF.

This clonotype was counted once. The CDR3 DNA sequence: TGCAGTGCCCTGCCTCGCCGGGGACAATACAATGAGCAGTTCTTC. The encoded protein is CSALPRRGQYNEQFF. The chain recombines TRBV20-1 with TRBJ2-1; TRBD1 is a possible D gene (6 bases). This CDR3 contains 15 residues. Trimming left V 6 bases short and J 4 bases short, with 19 bases between. Looked up from germline, CDR1 is DFQATT and CDR2 is SNEGSKA (reference sequence).

The V and J genes are TRBV29-1 and TRBJ2-5; 7 positions match TRBD1. The CDR3 contains 12 residues. Trimming took 5 bases from V and 6 from J; bases not matched to a gene: 6. Germline CDR1 SQVTM, CDR2 ANQGSEA. The CDR3 protein is CSVQTGKKTQYF. The CDR3 nucleotides read TGCAGCGTTCAGACAGGGAAAAAGACCCAGTACTTC.

This chain links TRBV5-6 with TRBJ2-2, with TRBD1 matching over 7 bases. Per germline, CDR1 SGHDT and CDR2 YYEEEE. With V trimmed by 2 bases and J by 4 bases, 5 bases remained unmatched. The CDR3 extends over 15 amino acids. CDR3 in DNA: TGTGCCAGCAGCTTCCTCGACAGGGTCACCGGGGAGCTGTTTTTT. Translation: CASSFLDRVTGELFF.

The chain uses TRBV7-3 and TRBJ2-1; 9 nucleotides agree with TRBD2. The length of the CDR3 is 16 residues. Looked up from germline, CDR1 is SGHTA and CDR2 is FQGTGA. The V gene end was trimmed by 1 base and the J gene end by 4 bases; junction bases not matched to a gene: 5. CDR3 loop: CASSLSAGGCYNEQFF. The CDR3 coding sequence is TGTGCCAGCAGCTTAAGCGCGGGGGGGTGTTACAATGAGCAGTTCTTC. Looking up the rest from reference TRBV7-3 and TRBJ2-1 gives the full variable domain: GAGVSQTPSNKVTEKGKYVELRCDPISGHTALYWYRQSLGQGPEFLIYFQGTGAADDSGLPNDRFFAVRPEGSVSTLKIQRTERGDSAVYLCASSLSAGGCYNEQFFGPGTRLTVL.

This clonotype came up many times. The V and J genes are TRBV12-3 or TRBV12-4 and TRBJ1-2; no clear D gene. The CDR3 totals 14 residues. V was pared by 5 bases and J by 0 bases, with 10 bases between. The CDR3 bases are TGTGCCAGCAGTCGCTCAGCAACTAACTATGGCTACACCTTC. Protein product: CASSRSATNYGYTF.

Many counts were recorded for this clonotype. The chain has TRBV6-6 and TRBJ2-1, with a possible D match to TRBD2 (5 bases). CDR1 and CDR2 from the germline V gene are MNHNY and SVGAGI (reference sequence). Trimming pared 1 base from V and 5 bases from J, leaving 9 bases between. The CDR3 sequence is 14 residues long. CDR3 residues: CASSYWGVHNEQFF. In DNA form, the CDR3 reads TGTGCCAGCAGTTACTGGGGAGTGCACAATGAGCAGTTCTTC.

This clonotype was seen more than once but under ten times. J is TRBJ2-2 and V is TRBV12-3 or TRBV12-4, with a weak D call TRBD1 (6 bases). This CDR3 is 15 amino acids long. Trimming took 8 bases from V and 0 from J, leaving 13 bases between them. The CDR3 bases are TGTGCCAGCCGAAGACAGGCGACGAACACCGGGGAGCTGTTTTTT. Amino acids: CASRRQATNTGELFF.

This clonotype was found a few times. One end of the junction varies from germline; a read error may be responsible. CDR3: CACSPARRTSSTDTQYF. As DNA, the CDR3 is TGTGCCTGCTCACCAGCCAGGCGGACCAGTAGCACAGATACGCAGTATTTT. The chain joins TRBV18 to TRBJ2-3; D ambiguous. Germline loops: CDR1 KGHSH, CDR2 LQKENI. The CDR3 is 17 residues long.

Details on this clonotype: This sequence may be a read error, since a much larger clone differs from it by one base. This chain uses TRBV20-1 with TRBJ2-1; tentatively, D is TRBD2 (6 bases). The CDR3 is 12 amino acids. CDR1 is DFQATT and CDR2 is SNEGSKA in the germline V gene (reference sequence). In DNA form, the CDR3 reads TGCAGGGCGGGGCTCCCCCTCGGGGAGCAGTTCTTC. Protein sequence: CRAGLPLGEQFF.

The chain couples TRBV4-1 to TRBJ1-6, with 9 bases lining up with TRBD1. The CDR3 extends over 13 amino acids. Germline loops: CDR1 MGHRA, CDR2 YSYEKL. J gave up 13 bases and V 4 bases, and 5 bases lay outside the gene matches. CDR3 in amino acids: CASSPGDRDPLHF. The DNA of the CDR3 is TGCGCCAGCAGCCCAGGGGACAGGGATCCCCTCCACTTT.

Only a few counts were recorded for this clonotype. V gene TRBV20-1 combines with J gene TRBJ1-4; 8 bases align to TRBD1. Germline V CDR1 and CDR2: DFQATT, SNEGSKA (reference sequence). J was trimmed by 8 bases and V by 6 bases; bases with no gene match: 8. This CDR3 contains 13 residues. DNA of the CDR3: TGCAGTGCCCGGGACAGGTTTGGCGAAAAACTGTTTTTT. Amino acids: CSARDRFGEKLFF.

In nucleotides, the CDR3 is TGTGCCACCGGACAGATCGAATATGGCTACACCTTC. Translation gives CATGQIEYGYTF. V gene TRBV6-1 combines with J gene TRBJ1-2, with a weak D call TRBD1 (6 bases). The ends were cut back, 10 bases at V and 5 bases at J, with 14 bases in the middle. The CDR3 spans 12 residues. Germline-derived CDR1 and CDR2 are MNHNS and SASEGT.